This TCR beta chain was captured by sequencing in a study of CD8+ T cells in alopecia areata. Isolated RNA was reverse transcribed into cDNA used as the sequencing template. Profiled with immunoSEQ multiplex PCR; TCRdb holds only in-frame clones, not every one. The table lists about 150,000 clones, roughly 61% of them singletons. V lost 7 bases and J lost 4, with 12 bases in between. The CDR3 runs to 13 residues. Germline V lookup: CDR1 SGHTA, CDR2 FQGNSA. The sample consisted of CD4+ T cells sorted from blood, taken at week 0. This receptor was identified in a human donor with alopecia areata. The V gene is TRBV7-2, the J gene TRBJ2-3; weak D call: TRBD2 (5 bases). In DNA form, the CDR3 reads TGTGCCAGCAAGGACGTCGGGGCAGATACGCAGTATTTT. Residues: CASKDVGADTQYF.